The 22 T cell receptor beta chains given below trace back to one sample, sequenced in a study of shared clonotypes between healthy human individuals. Positively selected for CCR7, the CD45RO-negative cells used as naive CD8 cells excluded terminally differentiated effector memory CD45RA+ cells. Clones were sequenced by immunoSEQ multiplex PCR, and TCRdb holds only the in-frame ones, with some missing. The sample has about 2 million clones, about 95% seen once. Sequencing was carried out using naive CD8+ T cells sorted from blood. These receptors originate from a man between 18 and 35 years old in good health.

On this clone: At the DNA level, this CDR3 is encoded by other sequences in the same sample as well. The rearrangement uses TRBV9 and TRBJ2-5; the D gene is possibly TRBD2 (6 bases). Looked up from germline, CDR1 is SGDLS and CDR2 is YYNGEE. V was cut by 1 base and J by 1 base, with 8 bases left in between. The CDR3 spans 14 residues. For the CDR3, the DNA is TGTGCCAGCAGCGTATTGGGGGGCCAAGAGACCCAGTACTTC. It encodes CASSVLGGQETQYF. Complete variable domain (other parts from reference TRBV9 and TRBJ2-5): DSGVTQTPKHLITATGQRVTLRCSPRSGDLSVYWYQQSLDQGLQFLIQYYNGEERAKGNILERFSAQQFPDLHSELNLSSLELGDSALYFCASSVLGGQETQYFGPGTRLLVL.

Of note for this clone: Within the sample, other DNA sequences also encode this same CDR3. The CDR3 here is CASSPPGQGLYTEAFF. The CDR3 nucleotides read TGTGCCAGCAGCCCCCCGGGACAGGGTCTGTACACTGAAGCTTTCTTT. V usage is TRBV7-9 and J usage is TRBJ1-1; 9 bases are a match to TRBD1. CDR1 and CDR2 from the germline V gene are SEHNR and FQNEAQ (reference sequence). The CDR3 is made up of 16 amino acids. V lost 5 bases and J lost 3; bases outside the gene matches: 10.

This chain joins TRBV4-1 and TRBJ2-1; 7 bases line up with TRBD2. CDR3 length equals 15 residues. Germline-derived CDR1 and CDR2 are MGHRA and YSYEKL. The V and J ends lost 0 bases and 9 bases, in that order; junction bases with no gene match: 8. This CDR3 is CASSQDLSGRGEQFF. In DNA, the CDR3 is TGCGCCAGCAGCCAAGATCTCTCGGGGAGGGGTGAGCAGTTCTTC.

V gene TRBV7-2 combines with J gene TRBJ2-5; 15 bases map to TRBD2. The V and J ends lost 6 bases and 4 bases, in that order; junction bases with no gene match: 6. Germline assignment: CDR1 SGHTA and CDR2 FQGNSA. CDR3 length equals 16 residues. This CDR3 reads CASRPGLAGGGETQYF. DNA of the CDR3: TGTGCCAGCAGGCCGGGACTAGCGGGAGGAGGAGAGACCCAGTACTTC.

The CDR3 here is CASSLATEGFPYEQYF. DNA of the CDR3: TGTGCCAGCAGCTTAGCGACGGAGGGATTTCCCTACGAGCAGTACTTC. The rearrangement links TRBV7-2 to TRBJ2-7; D might be TRBD2 (6 bases). Trimming stripped 0 bases from V and 2 bases from J, with 14 bases between. Germline-derived CDR1 and CDR2 are SGHTA and FQGNSA. This CDR3 contains 16 residues.

The chain combines TRBV19 with TRBJ2-7, with D tentatively TRBD1 (5 bases). This CDR3 has 14 residues. The germline gives CDR1 LNHDA, CDR2 SQIVND (reference sequence). The V end was cut by 3 bases, the J end by 1 base, with 10 bases between. Here the CDR3 reads CASSMQGTSYEQYF. Here the CDR3 DNA reads TGTGCCAGTAGTATGCAGGGCACATCCTACGAGCAGTACTTC.

The rearrangement joins TRBV28 to TRBJ2-7; the D is unclear. The germline V and J ends were trimmed by 4 bases and 0 bases, with 10 bases remaining between them. The germline V gene has CDR1 MDHEN and CDR2 SYDVKM. The CDR3 is 14 amino acids. CDR3 DNA: TGTGCCAGCAGTTCCCCGGGCACCTCCTACGAGCAGTACTTC. As protein: CASSSPGTSYEQYF.

The V call is TRBV14, the J call TRBJ2-1, with 11 bases lining up with TRBD2. V dropped 3 bases and J dropped 7; count of bases not matched to a gene: 8. Looked up from germline, CDR1 is SGHDN and CDR2 is FVKESK. CDR3 length: 16 amino acids. The CDR3 coding sequence is TGTGCCAGCAGCCATCTTAGCGGGGGGGCCTGGAATGAGCAGTTCTTC. It encodes CASSHLSGGAWNEQFF. Drawing the rest from reference TRBV14 and TRBJ2-1, the complete variable domain is EAGVTQFPSHSVIEKGQTVTLRCDPISGHDNLYWYRRVMGKEIKFLLHFVKESKQDESGMPNNRFLAERTGGTYSTLKVQPAELEDSGVYFCASSHLSGGAWNEQFFGPGTRLTVL.

The gene calls are TRBV29-1 and TRBJ2-2; 11 nucleotides align to TRBD2. The V and J ends lost 4 bases and 3 bases, in that order; junction bases with no gene match: 4. This CDR3 spans 15 amino acids. Germline V gives CDR1 SQVTM, CDR2 ANQGSEA. CDR3 bases: TGCAGCGTTGTATTGGGACTAGCGGACACCGGGGAGCTGTTTTTT. This codes for CSVVLGLADTGELFF.

The V gene is TRBV14, the J gene TRBJ1-4, with D possibly TRBD1 on 5 matching bases. V was shortened by 2 bases and J by 4 bases, with 14 bases between the two germline ends. Germline V lookup: CDR1 SGHDN, CDR2 FVKESK. This CDR3 region has 16 residues. Written as DNA, the CDR3 is TGTGCCAGCAGCCAATTTGGGGACTACTTTAATGAAAAACTGTTTTTT. Its translation is CASSQFGDYFNEKLFF.

This chain uses TRBV4-3 with TRBJ2-1; TRBD2 matches at 13 bases. The CDR3 is made up of 15 amino acids. J lost 4 bases, V lost 6 bases, and 3 bases had no gene match. CDR1 and CDR2 from the germline V gene are LGHNA and YSLEER. The CDR3 region is CASRRTSGSYNEQFF. CDR3 sequence (DNA): TGCGCCAGCAGGCGGACTAGCGGGAGTTACAATGAGCAGTTCTTC.

CDR3 in amino acids: CASSLGPGTGDSTYEQYF. The CDR3 DNA is TGTGCCAGCAGTTTGGGGCCCGGGACAGGGGATAGCACCTACGAGCAGTACTTC. The chain has TRBV27 and TRBJ2-7; 10 bases are a match to TRBD1. CDR3 length: 18 amino acids. CDR1 is MNHEY and CDR2 is SMNVEV in the germline V gene (reference sequence). Germline trimming cut 3 bases from V and 2 bases from J; bases unmatched to any gene: 13.

The genes are TRBV28 and TRBJ2-7, with 8 bases matching TRBD1. CDR1 MDHEN and CDR2 SYDVKM come from the germline V gene. J gave up 2 bases and V 6 bases, and 6 bases lay outside the gene matches. There are 14 residues in the CDR3. The CDR3 reads CASSPTTGAYEQYF. CDR3 in DNA: TGTGCCAGCAGCCCTACGACAGGGGCCTACGAGCAGTACTTC.

The chain is built from TRBV30 and TRBJ2-7; perhaps TRBD2 as D (6 bases). This CDR3 is built from 13 residues. Germline-derived CDR1 and CDR2 are GTSNPN and SVGIG (reference sequence). V was clipped by 4 bases and J by 2 bases, with 12 bases between them. DNA for the CDR3: TGTGCCTGGAACCCCGGGGGAACCTACGAGCAGTACTTC. This translates into CAWNPGGTYEQYF.

The rearrangement uses TRBV6-1 and TRBJ1-1; D gene ambiguous. In germline, CDR1 is MNHNS, CDR2 SASEGT. The CDR3 loop spans 15 amino acids. The V gene lost 6 bases and the J gene lost 4 bases, with 18 bases spanning the gap. The CDR3 spells CASSPNRGWGTEAFF. Written as DNA, the CDR3 is TGTGCCAGCAGCCCTAACCGGGGATGGGGCACTGAAGCTTTCTTT.

The chain combines TRBV10-2 with TRBJ2-7, with D tentatively TRBD2 (5 bases). The CDR3 contains 11 residues. Germline V gene data show CDR1 as WSHSY and CDR2 as SAAADI. Trimming took 7 bases from V and 5 from J, leaving 9 bases between them. The CDR3 coding sequence is TGCGCCAGCACCGAGGGCCACGAGCAGTACTTC. Translating gives CASTEGHEQYF.

This clone was seen only once. The chain combines TRBV14 with TRBJ2-5, with D unclear. The germline CDR1 and CDR2 sequences are SGHDN and FVKESK. This CDR3 contains 11 residues. The V end was cut by 3 bases, the J end by 7 bases, with 6 bases between. The CDR3 nucleotides are TGTGCCAGCAGCCAGTGGGGGACCCAGTACTTC. This encodes CASSQWGTQYF.

This clone was seen a few times. The same CDR3 also results from other DNA sequences found in this sample. The chain combines TRBV6-5 with TRBJ2-7; a possible D gene is TRBD2 (6 bases). The germline V gene has CDR1 MNHEY and CDR2 SVGAGI. The V end lost 2 bases, the J end lost 0 bases, and 8 bases lay between the germline ends. The CDR3 is 14 amino acids. CDR3 residues: CASSYGGGSYEQYF. The CDR3, as DNA: TGTGCCAGCAGTTACGGGGGAGGCTCCTACGAGCAGTACTTC.

Note on this clone: Other DNA sequences in this sample translate to the same CDR3. The V gene is TRBV5-1, the J gene TRBJ2-7, with D unresolved. The CDR3 totals 13 residues. Germline V gene data show CDR1 as SGHRS and CDR2 as YFSETQ. Deletions cut 1 base from V and 0 bases from J, with 5 bases between. The chain's CDR3 is CASSLRPSYEQYF. The CDR3 DNA reads as TGCGCCAGCAGCTTGCGGCCCTCCTACGAGCAGTACTTC.

V is TRBV7-9 and J is TRBJ2-7; TRBD1 is a possible D gene (7 bases). The CDR3 is 16 amino acids. Trimming removed 2 bases at V and 2 bases at J, with 16 bases between. Germline values: CDR1 SEHNR, CDR2 FQNEAQ (reference sequence). The CDR3 is CASSLTAGQKTYEQYF. The CDR3 nucleotides read TGTGCCAGCAGCTTAACTGCGGGACAGAAGACCTACGAGCAGTACTTC. Together with reference TRBV7-9 and TRBJ2-7, the CDR3 gives the full variable domain: DTGVSQNPRHKITKRGQNVTFRCDPISEHNRLYWYRQTLGQGPEFLTYFQNEAQLEKSRLLSDRFSAERPKGSFSTLEIQRTEQGDSAMYLCASSLTAGQKTYEQYFGPGTRLTVT.

The rearrangement links TRBV5-4 to TRBJ2-7, with 12 nucleotides matching TRBD2. The germline gives CDR1 SGHNT, CDR2 YYREEE (reference sequence). This CDR3 region has 15 residues. Trimming took 0 bases from V and 3 from J; bases not matched to a gene: 1. CDR3 amino acids: CASSLGTSGIYEQYF. The CDR3 nucleotides read TGTGCCAGCAGCTTGGGGACTAGCGGGATCTACGAGCAGTACTTC.

The V gene is TRBV13, the J gene TRBJ2-5; TRBD2 might be the D (5 bases). The CDR3 contains 15 residues. Germline V lookup: CDR1 PRHDT, CDR2 FYEKMQ (reference sequence). V gave up 4 bases and J gave up 2 bases, with 14 bases separating them. CDR3 coding DNA: TGTGCCAGCAGCTCCTCAGCGAGGGAGCAAGAGACCCAGTACTTC. Protein: CASSSSAREQETQYF.